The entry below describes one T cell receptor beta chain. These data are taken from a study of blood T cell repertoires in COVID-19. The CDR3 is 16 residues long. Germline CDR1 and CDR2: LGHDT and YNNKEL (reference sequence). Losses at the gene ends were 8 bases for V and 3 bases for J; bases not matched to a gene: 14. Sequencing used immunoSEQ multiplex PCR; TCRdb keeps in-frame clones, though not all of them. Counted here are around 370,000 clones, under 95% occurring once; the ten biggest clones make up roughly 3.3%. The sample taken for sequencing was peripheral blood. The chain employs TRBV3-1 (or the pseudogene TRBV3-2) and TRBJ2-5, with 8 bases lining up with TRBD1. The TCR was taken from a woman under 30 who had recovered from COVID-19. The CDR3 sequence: CASRQWTGNGKETQYF. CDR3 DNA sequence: TGTGCCAGCCGACAATGGACAGGGAATGGGAAAGAGACCCAGTACTTC.